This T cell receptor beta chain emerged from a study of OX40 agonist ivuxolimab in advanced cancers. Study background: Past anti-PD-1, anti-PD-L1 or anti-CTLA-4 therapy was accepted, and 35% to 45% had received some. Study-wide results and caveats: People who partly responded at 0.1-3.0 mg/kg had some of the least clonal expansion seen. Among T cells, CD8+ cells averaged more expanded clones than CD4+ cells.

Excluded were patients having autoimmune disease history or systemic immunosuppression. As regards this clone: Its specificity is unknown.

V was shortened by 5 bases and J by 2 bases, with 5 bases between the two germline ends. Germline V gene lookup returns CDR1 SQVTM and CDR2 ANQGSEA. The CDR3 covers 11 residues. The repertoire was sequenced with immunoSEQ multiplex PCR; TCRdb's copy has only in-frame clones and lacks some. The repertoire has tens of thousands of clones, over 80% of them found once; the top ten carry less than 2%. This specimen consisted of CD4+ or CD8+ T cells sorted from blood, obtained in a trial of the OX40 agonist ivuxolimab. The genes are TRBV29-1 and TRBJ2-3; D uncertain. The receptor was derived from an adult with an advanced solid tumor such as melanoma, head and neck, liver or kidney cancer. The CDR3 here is CSVSPTDTQYF. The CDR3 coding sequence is TGCAGCGTTTCTCCCACAGATACGCAGTATTTT.